A selection of T cell receptor beta chains follows, all from one sample in a study of PD-1 blockade in classical Hodgkin lymphoma. Only in-frame clones appear in the TCRdb table, and some are missing; sequencing was by immunoSEQ multiplex PCR. Of over 20,000 clones detected, 80% to 90% appear once; the ten largest clones hold 2.5%. Sequences were derived from peripheral blood mononuclear cells (PBMCs), sampled at baseline. Receptor source: a human donor with classical Hodgkin lymphoma. Both conserved end residues are part of each CDR3. The order of the fields is J gene, D gene, V gene, clone size, CDR3 DNA, CDR3 protein. D genes are given only for firm matches. Rows may omit the clone size; those that give it use once, few, many or a size class.

j_gene: TRBJ2-7
d_gene: TRBD2
v_gene: TRBV6-6
abundance: NA
CDR3nt: TGTGCCAGCAGTTACTCGCGGGCTAGCGGGGACTCCGAGCAGTACTTC
CDR3aa: CASSYSRASGDSEQYF

j_gene: TRBJ2-4
d_gene: NA
v_gene: TRBV5-8
abundance: NA
CDR3nt: TGTGCCAGCAGCTTGGGAGAGGCAGCCAAAAACATTCAGTACTTC
CDR3aa: CASSLGEAAKNIQYF

j_gene: TRBJ2-3
d_gene: TRBD2
v_gene: TRBV2
abundance: NA
CDR3nt: TGTGCCAGCAGTGAAGTGGCTAGCGGGGGGGCAGGGTTGGCAGATACGCAGTATTTT
CDR3aa: CASSEVASGGAGLADTQYF

j_gene: TRBJ2-7
d_gene: TRBD1
v_gene: TRBV5-1
abundance: NA
CDR3nt: TGCGCCAGCAGCCCACTGACAGGGGGCTCCTACGAGCAGTACTTC
CDR3aa: CASSPLTGGSYEQYF

j_gene: TRBJ1-1
d_gene: NA
v_gene: TRBV7-2
abundance: NA
CDR3nt: TGTGCCAGCAGCTTTAAAGGGGGCACTGAAGCTTTCTTT
CDR3aa: CASSFKGGTEAFF

j_gene: TRBJ2-1
d_gene: NA
v_gene: TRBV18
abundance: NA
CDR3nt: TGTGCCAGCTCCGTTGGGCCGACCTCCTACAATGAGCAGTTCTTC
CDR3aa: CASSVGPTSYNEQFF

j_gene: TRBJ1-1
d_gene: TRBD1
v_gene: TRBV10-3
abundance: NA
CDR3nt: TGTGCCATCAGTGAGGTGACAGGGGGCACTGAAGCTTTCTTT
CDR3aa: CAISEVTGGTEAFF

j_gene: TRBJ2-1
d_gene: TRBD2
v_gene: TRBV5-1
abundance: NA
CDR3nt: TGCGCCAGCAGCTTACATGGGGGGACTAGCGGGGACAATGAGCAGTTCTTC
CDR3aa: CASSLHGGTSGDNEQFF

j_gene: TRBJ2-3
d_gene: TRBD2
v_gene: TRBV5-1
abundance: once
CDR3nt: TGCGCCAGCAGCTTTAGCGGGGGGGCCACAGATACGCAGTATTTT
CDR3aa: CASSFSGGATDTQYF

j_gene: TRBJ1-3
d_gene: NA
v_gene: TRBV6-1
abundance: NA
CDR3nt: TGTGCCAGCATACTCTCATCAGACTCTGGAAACACCATATATTTT
CDR3aa: CASILSSDSGNTIYF

j_gene: TRBJ2-1
d_gene: NA
v_gene: TRBV6-6
abundance: NA
CDR3nt: TGTGCCAGCAGGCTCGGGGGTCTCGGCGATGAGCAGTTCTTC
CDR3aa: CASRLGGLGDEQFF

j_gene: TRBJ1-6
d_gene: NA
v_gene: TRBV4-2
abundance: NA
CDR3nt: TGTGCCAGCAGCCAAGAAGGGTTGGATTCACCCCTCCACTTT
CDR3aa: CASSQEGLDSPLHF

j_gene: TRBJ1-1
d_gene: NA
v_gene: TRBV29-1
abundance: NA
CDR3nt: TGCAGCGTTGAACGGGGCGGACGGACTGAAGCTTTCTTT
CDR3aa: CSVERGGRTEAFF

j_gene: TRBJ2-2
d_gene: TRBD1
v_gene: TRBV29-1
abundance: NA
CDR3nt: TGCAGTGGTTACAGGGGAACGAACACCGGGGAGCTGTTTTTT
CDR3aa: CSGYRGTNTGELFF

j_gene: TRBJ1-6
d_gene: TRBD1
v_gene: TRBV6-5
abundance: NA
CDR3nt: TGTGCCAGCAGTTCGGGACAGCTGAGGAGTTCACCCCTCCACTTT
CDR3aa: CASSSGQLRSSPLHF

j_gene: TRBJ2-3
d_gene: NA
v_gene: TRBV10-3
abundance: NA
CDR3nt: TGTGCCATCACTTCGGGCAACACAGATACGCAGTATTTT
CDR3aa: CAITSGNTDTQYF

j_gene: TRBJ1-5
d_gene: TRBD1
v_gene: TRBV4-1
abundance: NA
CDR3nt: TGCGCCAGCAGCGGCGGGACAGGGGGCCGACAGCCCCAGCATTTT
CDR3aa: CASSGGTGGRQPQHF

j_gene: TRBJ1-6
d_gene: NA
v_gene: TRBV9
abundance: once
CDR3nt: TGTGCCAGCAGCGCCAACCAAGGGAGCTCCTATAATTCACCCCTCCACTTT
CDR3aa: CASSANQGSSYNSPLHF

j_gene: TRBJ1-2
d_gene: NA
v_gene: TRBV21-1
abundance: NA
CDR3nt: TGTGCCAGCAGCAAAGGAGACCGGCCCGCTAACTATGGCTACACCTTC
CDR3aa: CASSKGDRPANYGYTF

j_gene: TRBJ1-5
d_gene: NA
v_gene: TRBV19
abundance: NA
CDR3nt: TGTGCCAGTAGTACTGCAGGACCCAATCAGCCCCAGCATTTT
CDR3aa: CASSTAGPNQPQHF

j_gene: TRBJ1-5
d_gene: NA
v_gene: TRBV4-3
abundance: NA
CDR3nt: TGCGCCAGCAGCCAAGATTCGCAGGGGCAGGGGTATCAGCCCCAGCATTTT
CDR3aa: CASSQDSQGQGYQPQHF

j_gene: TRBJ2-1
d_gene: NA
v_gene: TRBV19
abundance: NA
CDR3nt: TGTGCCAGTAGTGACCTCATACACAATGAGCAGTTCTTC
CDR3aa: CASSDLIHNEQFF

j_gene: TRBJ2-5
d_gene: TRBD2
v_gene: TRBV4-2
abundance: NA
CDR3nt: TGTGCCAGCAGCCAAGACGTCCCCGGGACTAGGGGATCGACCCAGTACTTC
CDR3aa: CASSQDVPGTRGSTQYF

j_gene: TRBJ2-5
d_gene: TRBD2
v_gene: TRBV6-1
abundance: NA
CDR3nt: TGTGCCACCCTCCGGACTAGTTGGCAAGAGACCCAGTACTTC
CDR3aa: CATLRTSWQETQYF

j_gene: TRBJ2-3
d_gene: TRBD1
v_gene: TRBV4-3
abundance: few
CDR3nt: TGCGCCAGCAGCCAAGCCCCTCCGGGACAGGGGGCTGATACGCAGTATTTT
CDR3aa: CASSQAPPGQGADTQYF

j_gene: TRBJ2-7
d_gene: NA
v_gene: TRBV7-9
abundance: few
CDR3nt: TGTGCCAGCAGCCTAGACTACGAGCAGTACTTC
CDR3aa: CASSLDYEQYF

j_gene: TRBJ2-1
d_gene: TRBD2
v_gene: TRBV15
abundance: NA
CDR3nt: TGTGCCACCAGCAGTGGGACGGAGCGGGGGGTCTACAATGAGCAGTTCTTC
CDR3aa: CATSSGTERGVYNEQFF

j_gene: TRBJ1-2
d_gene: NA
v_gene: TRBV5-1
abundance: NA
CDR3nt: TGCGCCAGCAGCCCCTGGACAGATAACTATGGCTACACCTTC
CDR3aa: CASSPWTDNYGYTF

j_gene: TRBJ2-5
d_gene: TRBD2
v_gene: TRBV7-9
abundance: NA
CDR3nt: TGTGCCAGCAGCCCGAGCGGGGGGGCGAAGACCCAGTACTTC
CDR3aa: CASSPSGGAKTQYF

j_gene: TRBJ1-2
d_gene: NA
v_gene: TRBV25-1
abundance: few
CDR3nt: TGTGCCAGCAGCTTCGGCAGGGACTATGGCTACACCTTC
CDR3aa: CASSFGRDYGYTF

j_gene: TRBJ2-3
d_gene: TRBD2
v_gene: TRBV11-2
abundance: NA
CDR3nt: TGTGCCAGCAGGTCCCTAGCGGGGGGTAGCACAGATACGCAGTATTTT
CDR3aa: CASRSLAGGSTDTQYF

j_gene: TRBJ2-2
d_gene: NA
v_gene: TRBV7-9
abundance: NA
CDR3nt: TGTGCCAGCAGCTTAGTTCGGGACACCGGGGAGCTGTTTTTT
CDR3aa: CASSLVRDTGELFF

j_gene: TRBJ1-1
d_gene: TRBD1
v_gene: TRBV7-2
abundance: few
CDR3nt: TGTGCCAGCAGAAAGACAGGGTTGCTGAACACTGAAGCTTTCTTT
CDR3aa: CASRKTGLLNTEAFF

j_gene: TRBJ2-6
d_gene: NA
v_gene: TRBV6-5
abundance: NA
CDR3nt: TGTGCCAGCAGTTACCTCGGACCGATTGGGGCCAACGTCCTGACTTTC
CDR3aa: CASSYLGPIGANVLTF

j_gene: TRBJ2-2
d_gene: NA
v_gene: TRBV19
abundance: NA
CDR3nt: TGTGCCAGTAGTTGGGGGGGCTCCGGGGAGCTGTTTTTT
CDR3aa: CASSWGGSGELFF

j_gene: TRBJ2-7
d_gene: TRBD1
v_gene: TRBV7-9
abundance: few
CDR3nt: TGTGCCAGCAGCTTAGCCGAGGGGGCTACCTACGAGCAGTACTTC
CDR3aa: CASSLAEGATYEQYF

j_gene: TRBJ1-6
d_gene: NA
v_gene: TRBV6-5
abundance: NA
CDR3nt: TGTGCCAGCAGTTACTCGCGGGGGTCACCCCTCCACTTT
CDR3aa: CASSYSRGSPLHF

j_gene: TRBJ2-3
d_gene: NA
v_gene: TRBV6-6
abundance: NA
CDR3nt: TGTGCCAGCAGCGACGATATTCTAATAGATACGCAGTATTTT
CDR3aa: CASSDDILIDTQYF

j_gene: TRBJ2-3
d_gene: NA
v_gene: TRBV5-5
abundance: NA
CDR3nt: TGTGCCAGCACCCCACGACAGGTGGTGCCAGATACGCAGTATTTT
CDR3aa: CASTPRQVVPDTQYF

j_gene: TRBJ2-2
d_gene: TRBD2
v_gene: TRBV10-3
abundance: NA
CDR3nt: TGTGCCTCGGGACTAGCGGGAGGAAACACCGGGGAGCTGTTTTTT
CDR3aa: CASGLAGGNTGELFF

j_gene: TRBJ2-5
d_gene: NA
v_gene: TRBV7-9
abundance: NA
CDR3nt: TGTGCCAGCAGCTTATTGGGGGAGGAGACCCAGTACTTC
CDR3aa: CASSLLGEETQYF

j_gene: TRBJ2-7
d_gene: TRBD1
v_gene: TRBV5-1
abundance: NA
CDR3nt: TGCGCCAGCAGCTTGGGGGCGGGTTTGACAGGGGCCCACGAGCAGTACTTC
CDR3aa: CASSLGAGLTGAHEQYF

j_gene: TRBJ1-1
d_gene: NA
v_gene: TRBV5-1
abundance: few
CDR3nt: TGCGCCAGCAGTGACTCAGAGAACACTGAAGCTTTCTTT
CDR3aa: CASSDSENTEAFF

j_gene: TRBJ2-7
d_gene: NA
v_gene: TRBV4-3
abundance: NA
CDR3nt: TGCGCCAGCAGCCAAGATTCAGGGGCGTACGAGCAGTACTTC
CDR3aa: CASSQDSGAYEQYF

j_gene: TRBJ2-1
d_gene: NA
v_gene: TRBV6-6
abundance: NA
CDR3nt: TGTGCCAGCAGTTACTCTAACGATATAGGTGAGCAGTTCTTC
CDR3aa: CASSYSNDIGEQFF

j_gene: TRBJ2-7
d_gene: TRBD1
v_gene: TRBV4-2
abundance: NA
CDR3nt: TGTGCCAGCAGCCAATTACGGACAGGGGGTTCCTACGAGCAGTACTTC
CDR3aa: CASSQLRTGGSYEQYF

j_gene: TRBJ2-7
d_gene: NA
v_gene: TRBV14
abundance: NA
CDR3nt: TGTGCCAGCAGCCAGGCCTACGAGCAGTACTTC
CDR3aa: CASSQAYEQYF

j_gene: TRBJ2-3
d_gene: TRBD2
v_gene: TRBV6-1
abundance: NA
CDR3nt: TGTGCCAGCAGTGAATACCCTAGCGGTGATACGCAGTATTTT
CDR3aa: CASSEYPSGDTQYF

j_gene: TRBJ2-3
d_gene: NA
v_gene: TRBV5-1
abundance: NA
CDR3nt: TGCGCCAGCAGCTTGGACGGTAGCGTCAACACAGATACGCAGTATTTT
CDR3aa: CASSLDGSVNTDTQYF

j_gene: TRBJ1-2
d_gene: TRBD1
v_gene: TRBV5-4
abundance: NA
CDR3nt: TGTGCCAGCAGCTTGTGGGTTCAACAGGGGTTCGGCTATGGCTACACCTTC
CDR3aa: CASSLWVQQGFGYGYTF

j_gene: TRBJ1-4
d_gene: NA
v_gene: TRBV7-2
abundance: NA
CDR3nt: TGTGCCAGCAGCTTAGCGCCCGGGGGCGACGGAAAACTGTTTTTT
CDR3aa: CASSLAPGGDGKLFF

j_gene: TRBJ2-7
d_gene: TRBD1
v_gene: TRBV2
abundance: NA
CDR3nt: TGTGCCAGCAGCGGAGGACAGGCCTACGAGCAGTACTTC
CDR3aa: CASSGGQAYEQYF

j_gene: TRBJ1-5
d_gene: TRBD1
v_gene: TRBV19
abundance: NA
CDR3nt: TGTGCCGGTAGTATAGGACAGGGCGGAGGGCAGCCCCAGCATTTT
CDR3aa: CAGSIGQGGGQPQHF

j_gene: TRBJ2-1
d_gene: NA
v_gene: TRBV30
abundance: NA
CDR3nt: TGTGCCTGGAACGAGGTCAGCTCCTACAATGAGCAGTTCTTC
CDR3aa: CAWNEVSSYNEQFF

j_gene: TRBJ2-3
d_gene: NA
v_gene: TRBV15
abundance: NA
CDR3nt: TGTGCCACCAGCAAAGCAGGGCCCAGCACAGATACGCAGTATTTT
CDR3aa: CATSKAGPSTDTQYF